The rows below give T cell receptor beta chains drawn from one sample of a study of T-cell reconstitution after alpha-beta-depleted transplantation in children. TCRdb recomputed calls from the PCR reads with MiXCR, one row per CDR3 protein. The data show about 610,000 distinct CDR3 sequences, about 11% seen once. The specimen comprised PBMCs from the stem cell graft donor, sampled from the stem cell graft. The receptors shown here come from a human donor who donated a stem cell graft to a child with acute myeloid leukemia. The CDR3 runs from the conserved cysteine through the conserved F or W. Each record gives: J gene, V gene, D gene, CDR3 protein. A D gene is named only where the DNA matches it firmly.

TRBJ2-1 | TRBV6-5 | TRBD2 | CASTRAGVANEQFF
TRBJ2-7 | TRBV12-3/TRBV12-4 | NA | CASSFRALYEQYF
TRBJ2-1 | TRBV28 | TRBD2 | CASSSSGMGRNEQFF
TRBJ1-4 | TRBV29-1 | NA | CSVEGTAGEKLFF
TRBJ2-5 | TRBV29-1 | NA | CSVEGLGHFQETQYF
TRBJ2-1 | TRBV6-1 | NA | CASSGGALSEQFF
TRBJ2-1 | TRBV5-5 | TRBD2 | CASSLGTSGVRTDEQFF
TRBJ2-7 | TRBV15 | NA | CATSRGEGYEQYF
TRBJ2-2 | TRBV20-1 | NA | CSARWVGTGELFF
TRBJ2-7 | TRBV21-1 | NA | CASNPRCRIYEQYF
TRBJ2-2 | TRBV28 | NA | CASSSSEGRAGELFF
TRBJ1-5 | TRBV20-1 | NA | CSGGVGSNQPQHF
TRBJ2-7 | TRBV11-2 | TRBD2 | CASSFSGEQYF
TRBJ2-1 | TRBV9 | TRBD1 | CASSVGQGKNNEQFF
TRBJ2-1 | TRBV4-2 | NA | CASSQANFDEQFF
TRBJ2-1 | TRBV28 | NA | CAARGQSYNEQFF
TRBJ2-1 | TRBV29-1 | TRBD2 | CSVEPREVYNEQFF
TRBJ1-1 | TRBV5-1 | TRBD1 | CASSPTGEEPAFF
TRBJ2-7 | TRBV12-3/TRBV12-4 | TRBD2 | CASSQTSGRYEQYF
TRBJ2-7 | TRBV10-3 | TRBD2 | CAISESGSPYEQYF
TRBJ2-7 | TRBV20-1 | TRBD2 | CSARDTSGRGEQYF
TRBJ1-1 | TRBV7-3 | NA | CASSLVSAGETEAFF
TRBJ2-7 | TRBV7-2 | NA | CASSAYGTSNSYEQYF
TRBJ1-1 | TRBV12-3/TRBV12-4 | NA | CASSSVVAGRAFF
TRBJ2-3 | TRBV5-6 | TRBD2 | CASLASGRGDTQYF
TRBJ2-1 | TRBV4-3 | NA | CASSQDRVNEQFF
TRBJ2-1 | TRBV12-3/TRBV12-4 | TRBD2 | CASSFAGRDNEQFF
TRBJ2-7 | TRBV24-1 | NA | CATSDPTGAEQYF
TRBJ1-5 | TRBV12-3/TRBV12-4 | NA | CASTQGISNQPQHF
TRBJ2-1 | TRBV7-2 | TRBD1 | CASSLRGPSNEQFF
TRBJ2-3 | TRBV9 | TRBD2 | CASSAGTSRLDTQYF
TRBJ2-7 | TRBV15 | NA | CATSSVPDGSSYEQYF
TRBJ2-7 | TRBV5-1 | TRBD2 | CASSFQLLAGTGEQYF
TRBJ2-1 | TRBV6-6 | NA | CASSGARNEQFF
TRBJ2-1 | TRBV5-1 | TRBD1 | CASSSLQGDRLYNEQFF
TRBJ2-7 | TRBV6-5 | NA | CASRAVGEQYF
TRBJ2-7 | TRBV5-1 | TRBD2 | CASSLRTSNSNEQYF
TRBJ2-1 | TRBV29-1 | TRBD2 | CSHGGAYNEQFF
TRBJ2-3 | TRBV2 | TRBD2 | CASSRSGGTDTQYF
TRBJ1-5 | TRBV20-1 | TRBD1 | CSAQRQGAGQPQHF
TRBJ2-7 | TRBV28 | TRBD2 | CASSWRTSGSLWEQYF
TRBJ2-1 | TRBV6-1 | NA | CASIERAGSYNEQFF
TRBJ2-5 | TRBV7-2 | TRBD1 | CASSPGGSETQYF
TRBJ2-1 | TRBV24-1 | NA | CATSAQEGAYNEQFF
TRBJ2-1 | TRBV3-1 | TRBD2 | CASSQETLAGSYNEQFF
TRBJ2-7 | TRBV10-3 | NA | CAISLARGSYEQYF
TRBJ2-3 | TRBV5-6 | TRBD2 | CASSIQGGLAGGTDTQYF
TRBJ1-1 | TRBV29-1 | TRBD1 | CSVFGRGGTEAFF
TRBJ1-2 | TRBV7-9 | NA | CASSLTEGYTF
TRBJ2-4 | TRBV20-1 | TRBD1 | CSAGTGGAGGNIQYF
TRBJ2-7 | TRBV7-9 | TRBD1 | CATRYGTGGDEQYF
TRBJ1-2 | TRBV3-1 | NA | CASSPKGLPLNYGYTF
TRBJ2-7 | TRBV28 | TRBD1 | CASSSARTGDYEQYF
TRBJ2-7 | TRBV3-1 | TRBD2 | CASIGGLASEQYF
TRBJ1-1 | TRBV6-1 | NA | CASSAHRQGGTEAFF
TRBJ1-1 | TRBV20-1 | TRBD1 | CSAREGRRDRGEAFF
TRBJ1-2 | TRBV13 | NA | CASSPWMGAANYGYTF
TRBJ2-7 | TRBV27 | TRBD1 | CASRGQVRSYEQYF
TRBJ1-1 | TRBV29-1 | TRBD1 | CSAPRTGTDTEAFF
TRBJ2-3 | TRBV6-1 | NA | CASSRGGGPTDTQYF